This T cell receptor (beta chain) came from a study of metastatic and nonmetastatic thyroid tumors. Study background: Malignant and benign thyroid patients had repertoires compared in peripheral blood and tumor or nodule tissue.

Prior to thyroid surgery, none of the patients had received any treatment. CDR1 is MGHRA and CDR2 is YSYEKL in the germline V gene. This CDR3 contains 15 residues. V lost 0 bases, J lost 1 base, and 10 bases lay in between. This clone was recorded at least ten times. Its antigen remains unknown. The study's findings and limits: Across blood and tumor, TCR beta diversity in malignant thyroid tumors was reportedly significantly higher than in benign nodules.

In the study's own analysis: Construction of a distant-metastasis classifier for papillary thyroid cancer relied on CDR3 differences across clinicopathological groups. From the PCR reads, TCRdb re-called clones with MiXCR. TCRdb's processing, not the authors', yielded these V and J calls. The sample yields 25,000 to 35,000 clones, around a quarter seen once. The chain employs TRBV4-1 and TRBJ2-7; no definite D call. The sequenced sample was blood. This sequence originates from a female donor with papillary thyroid cancer or a benign thyroid nodule (not recorded which). Some clones in this sample may be carry-over from other donors' samples. The DNA of the CDR3 is TGCGCCAGCAGCCAAGATTCTTGGGGATCCTACGAGCAGTACTTC. It codes for CASSQDSWGSYEQYF.